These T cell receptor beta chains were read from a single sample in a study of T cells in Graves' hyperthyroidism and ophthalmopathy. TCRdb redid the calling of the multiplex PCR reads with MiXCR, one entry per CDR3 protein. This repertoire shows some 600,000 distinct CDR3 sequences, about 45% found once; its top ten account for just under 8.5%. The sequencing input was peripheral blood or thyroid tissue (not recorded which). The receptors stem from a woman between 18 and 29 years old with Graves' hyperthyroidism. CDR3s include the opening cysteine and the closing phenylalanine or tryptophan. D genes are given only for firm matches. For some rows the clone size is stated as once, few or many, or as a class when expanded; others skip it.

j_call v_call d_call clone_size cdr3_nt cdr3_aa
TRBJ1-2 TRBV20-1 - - TGCAGTGCTAGAGAACGGACAGCGAGCGGGGGCTACACCTTC CSARERTASGGYTF
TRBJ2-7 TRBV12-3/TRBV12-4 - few TGTGCCAGCAGTTTAGAGGAGGGGAGTTGGGCCGAGCAGTACTTC CASSLEEGSWAEQYF
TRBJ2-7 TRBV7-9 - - TGTGCCAGCAGCGCTCAAGTCACCGGGACCCGGAGGCGCGAGCAGTACTTC CASSAQVTGTRRREQYF
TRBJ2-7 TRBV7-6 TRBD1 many TGTGCCAGCAGCGCCAGGGGGCGCGGACGTAACGAGCAGTACTTC CASSARGRGRNEQYF
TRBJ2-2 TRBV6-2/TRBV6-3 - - TGTGCCAGCAGTTTGGACACATCCTGGGGGACCGGGGAGCTGTTTTTT CASSLDTSWGTGELFF
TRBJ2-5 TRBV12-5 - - TGTGCTAGTGGTTTGGACAGTCTGGAGACCCAGTACTTC CASGLDSLETQYF
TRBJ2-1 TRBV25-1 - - TGTGCCAGCAGTGAATATACTACTAGAGAGCAGTTCTTC CASSEYTTREQFF
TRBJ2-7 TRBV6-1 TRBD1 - TGTGCCAGCGGAGGACAGGCGAGCTACGAGCAGTACTTC CASGGQASYEQYF
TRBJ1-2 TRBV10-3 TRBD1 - TGTGCCATCAGCAGGACAGGGTATGGCTACACCTTC CAISRTGYGYTF
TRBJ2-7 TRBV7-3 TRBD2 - TGTGCCAGCAGCGGGCAGACCGGGACTAGTCTCGGTGAGCAGTACTTC CASSGQTGTSLGEQYF
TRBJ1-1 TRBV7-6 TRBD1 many TGTGCCAGCAGCTTGGGACAGAGCACTGAAGCTTTCTTT CASSLGQSTEAFF
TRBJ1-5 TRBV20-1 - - TGCAGTGCTTGGAAGGTTTTCGATCAGCCCCAGCATTTT CSAWKVFDQPQHF
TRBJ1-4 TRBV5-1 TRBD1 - TGCGCCAGCAGCTTGGGGACGGGACAGGGCATCAATGAAAAACTGTTTTTT CASSLGTGQGINEKLFF
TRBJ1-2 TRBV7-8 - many TGTGCCAGCAGCGTACAGGGTTCCCGGGACTATGGCTACACCTTC CASSVQGSRDYGYTF
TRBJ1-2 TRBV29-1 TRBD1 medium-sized TGCAGCGTTGAAGATCGGGACAGGGTCGAAAGCTACACCTTC CSVEDRDRVESYTF
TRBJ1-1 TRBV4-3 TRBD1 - TGCGCCAGCAGCCCCCAGGGGGCGCGTGGCACTGAAGCTTTCTTT CASSPQGARGTEAFF
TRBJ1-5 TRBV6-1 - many TGTGCCAGCAGTGACCCCCCAAATCAGCCCCAGCATTTT CASSDPPNQPQHF
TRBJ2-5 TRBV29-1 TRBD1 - TGCAGCGTTGTTAGGACAGGGGATGGGGAGACCCAGTACTTC CSVVRTGDGETQYF
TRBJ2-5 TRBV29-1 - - TGCAGCCAAGAGACCCAGTACTTC CSQETQYF
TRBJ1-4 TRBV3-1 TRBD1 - TGTGCCAGCTCGCCCACAAAGGGGGCCAGTGAAAAACTGTTTTTT CASSPTKGASEKLFF
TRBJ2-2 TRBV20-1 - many TGCAGTGCTAGAGATATCAGGGGGGTCGGGGAGCTGTTTTTT CSARDIRGVGELFF
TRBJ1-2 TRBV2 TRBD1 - TGTGCCAGCAGTCAGGGGGGCCCGACAAACTATGGCTACACCTTC CASSQGGPTNYGYTF
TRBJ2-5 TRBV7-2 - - TGCGCCAGCAGCCCCCCGGGGAAAGAGACCCAGTACTTC CASSPPGKETQYF
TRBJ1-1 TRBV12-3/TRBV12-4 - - TGTGCCAGCAGTTTAGAAGGTCGTTCAATCCACCGGGCTTTCTTT CASSLEGRSIHRAFF
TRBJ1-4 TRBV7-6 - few TGTGCCAGCAGCTTAGAGAAGGTGCAAGAAAAACTGTTTTTT CASSLEKVQEKLFF
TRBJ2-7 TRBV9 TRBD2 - TGTGCCAGCAGCGTAAGCGGGATGGCCTACGAGCAGTACTTC CASSVSGMAYEQYF
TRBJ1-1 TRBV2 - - TGTGCCAACAGCTTAGGAGGCAGGGAAGCTTTCTTT CANSLGGREAFF
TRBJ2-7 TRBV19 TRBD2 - TGTGCCAGTAGCGGTAATCTAGCGGGAGAGATATACGAGCAGTACTTC CASSGNLAGEIYEQYF
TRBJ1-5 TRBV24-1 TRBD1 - TGTGCCACCAGTGCCCGACAGGGGGCGAATCAGCCCCAGCATTTT CATSARQGANQPQHF
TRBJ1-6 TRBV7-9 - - TGTGCCAGCAGCTCCGACTTGTGGGGAAGAGAAAATTCACCCCTCCACTTT CASSSDLWGRENSPLHF
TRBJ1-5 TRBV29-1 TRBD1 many TGCAGCGTTGTACAGGGGGCTGGACAGCCCCAGCATTTT CSVVQGAGQPQHF
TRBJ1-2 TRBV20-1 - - TGCAGTGCTGGGGGATGGGGGGGCGATGGCTACACCTTC CSAGGWGGDGYTF
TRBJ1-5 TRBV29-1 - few TGCAGGTTAGGACCCGGGTTCAATCAGCCCCAGCATTTT CRLGPGFNQPQHF
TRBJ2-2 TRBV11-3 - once TGTGCCAGCAGTCTTTTCCAGGGCGCGAACACCGGGGAGCTGTTTTTT CASSLFQGANTGELFF
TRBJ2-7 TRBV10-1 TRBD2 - TGCGCCAGCAGTGAGTCGCGGCGGGAGGGTTTTGAGCAGTACTTC CASSESRREGFEQYF
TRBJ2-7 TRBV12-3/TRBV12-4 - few TGTGCCAGCAGTTTATCGCGCGAACCCTACGAGCAGTACTTC CASSLSREPYEQYF
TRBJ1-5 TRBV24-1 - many TGTGCCACCAGTACCGTCTATAGCAATCAGCCCCAGCATTTT CATSTVYSNQPQHF
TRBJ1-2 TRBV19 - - TGTGCCAGCAGCCAACTAACCTCCAGGGGTAACTATGGCTACACCTTC CASSQLTSRGNYGYTF
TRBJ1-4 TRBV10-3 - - TGTGCCATCAGCCCGGACAGCGCTAATGAAAAACTGTTTTTT CAISPDSANEKLFF
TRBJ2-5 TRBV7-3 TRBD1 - TGTGCCATCGGGGTAGCGGACAGGGGGCTCGAGACCCGGTACTTC CAIGVADRGLETRYF
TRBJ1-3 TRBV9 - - TGTGCCAGCAGCGCCCTACCCCACAGGGTCTCTGGAAACACCATATATTTT CASSALPHRVSGNTIYF
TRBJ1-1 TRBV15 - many TGTGCCACCAGCACGAACACTGAAGCTTTCTTT CATSTNTEAFF
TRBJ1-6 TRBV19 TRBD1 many TGTGCCAGTACCGGGACAGGGGTTTCACCCCTCCACTTT CASTGTGVSPLHF
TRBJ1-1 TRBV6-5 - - TGTGCCAGCAGGTCGGCGGGCTCTGAAGCTTTCTTT CASRSAGSEAFF
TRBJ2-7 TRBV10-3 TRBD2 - TGTGCCATCAGGGGACTAGCGGGCGAGCAGTACTTC CAIRGLAGEQYF
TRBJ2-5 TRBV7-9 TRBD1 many TGTGCCAGCACCCCCTCGGACAGGGATCAAGAGACCCAGTACTTC CASTPSDRDQETQYF
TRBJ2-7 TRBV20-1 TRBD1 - TGCAGCGCCCCGGGACAGGGGATCTACGAGCAGTACTTC CSAPGQGIYEQYF
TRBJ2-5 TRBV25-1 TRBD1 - TGTGCCAGCAGGAGGGGACAGGGAGAGACCCAGTACTTC CASRRGQGETQYF
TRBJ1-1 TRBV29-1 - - TGCAGCGTTGATTGGGGCAGGAACACTGAAGCTTTCTTT CSVDWGRNTEAFF
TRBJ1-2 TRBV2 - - TGTGCCAGCAGTGCTACACACGGGAACTATGGCTACACCTTC CASSATHGNYGYTF
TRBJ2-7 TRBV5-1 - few TGCGCCAGCAGCTTGTTGACGGACAGTCTCTACGAGCAGTACTTC CASSLLTDSLYEQYF
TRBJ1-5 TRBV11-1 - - TGTGCCAGCAGCTTAGATTCGGGATACAATCAGCCCCAGCATTTT CASSLDSGYNQPQHF
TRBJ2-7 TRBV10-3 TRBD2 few TGTGCCAGCAGTTACGCGGGAGCCTCCTACGAGCAGTACTTC CASSYAGASYEQYF
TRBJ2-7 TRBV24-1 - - TGTGCCACCAGTGATACCGGGACGCCGGGGCCCTACGAGCAGTACTTC CATSDTGTPGPYEQYF